This T cell receptor beta chain came from a study of persistence of HIV-infected CD4 T cells. An overlapping HIV-1 Gag peptide pool stimulated these cells at about 0.94 ug/peptide/mL. Sorted nonresponding memory CD4+ T cells were CD40L-negative, CD69-negative, CD45RO-high. The immunoSEQ assay was version 4, run in survey mode. Measured with immunoSEQ multiplex PCR; TCRdb has only the in-frame clones, and not every one. The data show approximately 35,000 clones, with around 86% seen just once and around 0.88% held by the top ten. In its sample, this clone was seen a few times. As yet, its antigen is unknown. Trimming removed 4 bases from V and 1 base from J, with 16 bases in between. The CDR3 covers 17 residues. Germline CDR1 KGHSH, CDR2 LQKENI.

The chain combines TRBV18 with TRBJ2-2, with a weak D call TRBD2 (5 bases). This clonotype was obtained from an adult with HIV. The donor label of this sample is uncertain. The sequencing used cultured CD4+ T cells from PBMCs, collected from a patient who received antiretroviral therapy. This CDR3 reads CASSHLDSKGNTGELFF. The DNA for the CDR3 is TGTGCCAGCTCACACTTGGACTCAAAAGGGAACACCGGGGAGCTGTTTTTT.